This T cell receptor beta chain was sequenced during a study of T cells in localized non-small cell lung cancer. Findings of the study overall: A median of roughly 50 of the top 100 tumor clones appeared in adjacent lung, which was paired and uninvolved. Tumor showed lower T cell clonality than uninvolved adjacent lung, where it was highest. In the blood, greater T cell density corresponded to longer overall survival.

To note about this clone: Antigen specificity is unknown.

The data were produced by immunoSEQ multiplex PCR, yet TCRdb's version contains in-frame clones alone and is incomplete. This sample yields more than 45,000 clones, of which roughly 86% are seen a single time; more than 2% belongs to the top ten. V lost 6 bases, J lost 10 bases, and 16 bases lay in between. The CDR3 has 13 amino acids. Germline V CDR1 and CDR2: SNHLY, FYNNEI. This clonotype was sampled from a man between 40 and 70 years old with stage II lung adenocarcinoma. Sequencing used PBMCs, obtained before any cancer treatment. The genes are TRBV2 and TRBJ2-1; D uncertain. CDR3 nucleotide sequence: TGTGCCAGCAGAACAGACGCGGCGGAAGAGCAGTTCTTC. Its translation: CASRTDAAEEQFF.